This note documents a single T cell receptor (beta chain) sequence. What it binds is not known. This record comes from a study of cytomegalovirus exposure and HLA in healthy donors. All the people who gave samples were healthy bone marrow donors. Use of 60 Vbeta and 13 Jbeta primers characterized the PCR. Using immunoSEQ multiplex PCR, the repertoire was profiled, and TCRdb retains in-frame clones only, with some absent. Found here are 250,000 to 350,000 clones, 80% of them singletons; the top ten hold about 0.28%. Study-wide results and limits: Cytomegalovirus status, reportedly, was diagnosed with high specificity and sensitivity by the classifier.

From germline, CDR1 is SGHNT and CDR2 YYREEE (reference sequence). This CDR3 is built from 13 residues. The V and J ends lost 2 bases and 4 bases respectively, with 9 bases between them. The receptor comes from a girl aged 2 to 9 in good health and CMV-seronegative. V and J are TRBV5-4 and TRBJ2-5, with D perhaps matching TRBD2 (5 bases). The sequencing sample was made of PBMCs. The CDR3 nucleotides read TGTGCCAGCAGCTTCTCGGGGTCAGAGACCCAGTACTTC. Translating gives CASSFSGSETQYF.